The next 29 T cell receptor beta chains were all read from a single sample in a study of post-analysis software for immune sequencing data. Study-level findings and limits: Controls had lower frequencies than patients of 4 or 5 TRBV segments, which included TRBV5-6, TRBV5-1 and TRBV20-1.

Libraries were made from TCR beta cDNA, and they carried unique molecular identifiers. TCRdb analysed the PCR reads with MiXCR anew, one entry per CDR3 protein. The top ten hold 5% to 6% of the sample, which has a few hundred thousand distinct CDR3 sequences, around a third seen once. For these receptors, no antigen is known. Sequenced: blood. These receptors were taken from a girl younger than 18 with multiple sclerosis.

This clonotype was seen only a few times. The chain combines TRBV5-1 with TRBJ2-5, with TRBD2 matching over 7 bases. The germline V gene encodes CDR1 SGHRS and CDR2 YFSETQ. This CDR3 comprises 15 residues. V shed 0 bases and J 7 bases; nucleotides not matched to a gene: 9. The CDR3 spells CASSLEPGLGGTQYF. CDR3 in DNA: TGCGCCAGCAGCTTGGAGCCCGGACTAGGCGGGACCCAGTACTTC.

The V and J genes are TRBV10-3 and TRBJ1-2, with TRBD1 matching 8 bases. CDR3 size: 13 residues. With 6 bases clipped from V and 2 bases from J, the junction kept 2 bases outside the gene matches. Per the germline V gene, CDR1 is ENHRY and CDR2 is SYGVKD. CDR3 coding DNA: TGTGCCATCAGGGGACAGGAGAACTATGGCTACACCTTC. Protein product: CAIRGQENYGYTF.

The chain couples TRBV10-3 to TRBJ2-7; TRBD2 agrees at 10 bases. The DNA end is a closer match to TRBJ2-5, so the J assignment may be wrong. Germline loops: CDR1 ENHRY, CDR2 SYGVKD. This CDR3 comprises 15 residues. The CDR3 bases are TGTGCCATCAGTGAAGGAGCGGGGGGGCTGGAGACCCAGTACTTC. Translating gives CAISEGAGGLETQYF.

CDR3 region: CASPGPHPNEKLFF. CDR3 in DNA: TGTGCCAGCCCGGGTCCCCACCCCAATGAAAAACTGTTTTTT. This chain links TRBV7-6 with TRBJ1-4; D remains unclear. The CDR3 has 14 amino acids. The germline V gene has CDR1 SGHVS and CDR2 FNYEAQ. V lost 8 bases, J lost 5 bases, and 15 bases lay in between. Full variable domain (rest looked up from reference TRBV7-6 and TRBJ1-4): GAGVSQSPRYKVTKRGQDVALRCDPISGHVSLYWYRQALGQGPEFLTYFNYEAQQDKSGLPNDRFSAERPEGSISTLTIQRTEQRDSAMYRCASPGPHPNEKLFFGSGTQLSVL.

There are many counts of this clonotype. This chain joins TRBV12-3 or TRBV12-4 and TRBJ2-1, with TRBD2 identical over 7 bases. There are 12 residues in the CDR3. Trimming at V came to 5 bases and at J to 7 bases, leaving 2 bases not matched to a gene. The CDR3 here is CASSNSGNEQFF. For the CDR3, the DNA is TGTGCCAGCAGTAATAGCGGGAATGAGCAGTTCTTC.

The chain uses TRBV12-3 or TRBV12-4 and TRBJ2-2, with TRBD2 identical over 7 bases. The junction had 5 bases not matched to a gene; V was cut back by 7 bases and J by 3 bases. The CDR3 spans 14 residues. CDR3 in DNA: TGTGCCAGCATTCGACTAGCCCACACCGGGGAGCTGTTTTTT. Residues: CASIRLAHTGELFF.

This chain connects TRBV7-2 to TRBJ2-1; D unclear. This CDR3 has 15 amino acids. The V gene lost 1 base and the J gene lost 3 bases, with 10 bases spanning the gap. Per germline, CDR1 SGHTA and CDR2 FQGNSA. CDR3 region: CASSLGWANYNEQFF. The CDR3 DNA is TGTGCCAGCAGCTTAGGTTGGGCCAACTACAATGAGCAGTTCTTC.

The gene calls are TRBV14 and TRBJ1-1, with D possibly TRBD1 on 5 matching bases. Germline V lookup: CDR1 SGHDN, CDR2 FVKESK. The germline V and J ends were trimmed by 2 bases and 5 bases, with 9 bases remaining between them. The CDR3 is 13 residues long. CDR3 in DNA: TGTGCCAGCAGCCAATCACGGGGGACTGAAGCTTTCTTT. Amino acids: CASSQSRGTEAFF.

The table lists this clonotype with a few counts. This sequence joins TRBV29-1 and TRBJ1-5; a possible D gene is TRBD1 (6 bases). CDR1 and CDR2 (germline): SQVTM, ANQGSEA. Trimming pared 3 bases from V and 6 bases from J, leaving 15 bases between. CDR3 length: 14 residues. The CDR3 region has the DNA TGCAGCGTTGAGTCGGGGGGCTTTGGTCAGCCCCAGCATTTT. Encoded protein: CSVESGGFGQPQHF.

Comments on this clonotype: A read error may account for a junction end that differs from germline. The CDR3 region is CASSAGGITYNDQFF. The CDR3 bases are TGTGCCAGCAGCGCAGGGGGAATCACCTACAATGATCAGTTCTTC. J is TRBJ2-1 and V is TRBV9; 7 nucleotides align to TRBD1. The germline V gene has CDR1 SGDLS and CDR2 YYNGEE. CDR3 length: 15 residues.

The CDR3 region is CASSLLGLAGGLVGETQYF. In DNA form, the CDR3 reads TGTGCCAGCAGCCTGTTGGGACTAGCGGGGGGGCTTGTCGGAGAGACCCAGTACTTC. J is TRBJ2-5 and V is TRBV7-2; 16 bases map to TRBD2. J lost 4 bases, V lost 5 bases, and 13 bases had no gene match. Germline V gene sequence: CDR1 SGHTA, CDR2 FQGNSA. This CDR3 spans 19 amino acids.

In this sample, this clonotype turned up a few times. The rearrangement joins TRBV7-9 to TRBJ2-7, with 10 positions matching TRBD2. Per germline, CDR1 SEHNR and CDR2 FQNEAQ (reference sequence). V trimming: 0 bases; J trimming: 2 bases; junction bases outside the gene matches: 4. CDR3 length equals 16 residues. CDR3 DNA: TGTGCCAGCAGCTTAGCGGGGCTAGCGGGGGCCTACGAGCAGTACTTC. It encodes CASSLAGLAGAYEQYF.

As for this clonotype: A junction boundary mismatches the germline segment, possibly from a read error. This chain connects TRBV20-1 to TRBJ1-2; D remains unclear. This CDR3 contains 11 residues. Looked up from germline, CDR1 is DFQATT and CDR2 is SNEGSKA (reference sequence). The CDR3 protein is CRARAVYGYTF. In DNA form, the CDR3 reads TGCAGGGCTAGGGCCGTCTATGGCTACACCTTC.

The chain has TRBV20-1 and TRBJ2-3; tentatively, D is TRBD2 (5 bases). Trimming cost V 5 bases and J 1 base, with 16 bases left between them. Germline V gives CDR1 DFQATT, CDR2 SNEGSKA (reference sequence). The CDR3 is made up of 15 amino acids. The CDR3, as DNA: TGCAGTGCTGACCTCTCTGGTAGCGGCACAGATACGCAGTATTTT. Encoded protein: CSADLSGSGTDTQYF.

The chain employs TRBV7-9 and TRBJ1-6, with D possibly TRBD1 on 5 matching bases. The CDR3 has 17 amino acids. The germline V and J ends were trimmed by 4 bases and 0 bases, with 13 bases remaining between them. The germline gives CDR1 SEHNR, CDR2 FQNEAQ (reference sequence). As DNA, the CDR3 is TGTGCCAGCAGCTCGGGGACGGCGAGCTCCTATAATTCACCCCTCCACTTT. Amino acid sequence: CASSSGTASSYNSPLHF.

This chain uses TRBV5-1 with TRBJ2-7; TRBD1 matches at 10 bases. The CDR3 is 16 amino acids. Germline-derived CDR1 and CDR2 are SGHRS and YFSETQ. V dropped 0 bases and J dropped 2; count of bases not matched to a gene: 5. For the CDR3, the DNA is TGCGCCAGCAGCTTGGCCGGGACAGGGGAGACCTACGAGCAGTACTTC. It encodes CASSLAGTGETYEQYF.

This clonotype came up a few times. The CDR3 loop reads CATRVGGGHNEQFF. In DNA form, the CDR3 reads TGTGCCACCAGAGTGGGGGGGGGTCACAATGAGCAGTTCTTC. The J gene is TRBJ2-1, the V gene TRBV6-6; TRBD2 matches 7 bases. The CDR3 has 14 residues. The V and J ends lost 10 bases and 5 bases, in that order; junction bases with no gene match: 11. The germline CDR1 and CDR2 sequences are MNHNY and SVGAGI (reference sequence).

This clonotype showed up just a few times. The V and J genes are TRBV4-1 and TRBJ1-1, with a tentative D call TRBD1 (5 bases). The CDR3 runs to 14 residues. Germline V gene data show CDR1 as MGHRA and CDR2 as YSYEKL. Trimming took 2 bases from V and 4 from J, leaving 11 bases between them. CDR3 sequence (DNA): TGCGCCAGCAGCCAAACTTATGGGGCCACTGAAGCTTTCTTT. Protein product: CASSQTYGATEAFF.

The V and J genes are TRBV6-5 and TRBJ2-1; 7 positions agree with TRBD2. The ends lost 8 bases at V and 8 bases at J; junction bases unmatched: 15. There are 15 residues in the CDR3. Germline CDR1 MNHEY, CDR2 SVGAGI. The CDR3 nucleotides are TGTGCCAGCGGCAGAACCCGGGGGGTGCGTTATGAGCAGTTCTTC. This translates into CASGRTRGVRYEQFF.

This clonotype occurred a few times. The chain couples TRBV6-6 to TRBJ2-1; perhaps TRBD2 as D (5 bases). This CDR3 spans 12 amino acids. The germline V gene encodes CDR1 MNHNY and CDR2 SVGAGI (reference sequence). V lost 11 bases and J lost 1, with 9 bases in between. CDR3 region: CAEGESYNEQFF. The CDR3 bases are TGTGCCGAGGGAGAATCCTACAATGAGCAGTTCTTC.

The chain has TRBV5-1 and TRBJ1-3, with a weak D call TRBD1 (5 bases). The V and J ends lost 0 bases and 0 bases respectively, with 13 bases between them. CDR1 and CDR2 from the germline V gene are SGHRS and YFSETQ. The CDR3 has 17 amino acids. The CDR3 is CASSLVGAANSGNTIYF. The CDR3, as DNA: TGCGCCAGCAGCTTGGTCGGGGCCGCAAACTCTGGAAACACCATATATTTT.

This clonotype came up a few times. The chain combines TRBV29-1 with TRBJ2-3; a weak D match, TRBD2 (6 bases). The CDR3 is 15 residues long. V dropped 6 bases and J dropped 2 bases, with 18 bases sitting between them. Germline CDR1 SQVTM, CDR2 ANQGSEA. In DNA, the CDR3 is TGCAGCGTAAGCTCAGGGACTCTGAACACAGATACGCAGTATTTT. This translates into CSVSSGTLNTDTQYF.

A few counts support this clonotype. This CDR3 is CSVPVGSGTEAFF. CDR3 nucleotides: TGCAGCGTCCCAGTGGGGTCGGGTACTGAAGCTTTCTTT. This chain connects TRBV29-1 to TRBJ1-1, with no clear D. CDR1 and CDR2 from the germline V gene are SQVTM and ANQGSEA. The germline V and J ends were trimmed by 6 bases and 5 bases, with 16 bases remaining between them. This CDR3 is built from 13 residues.

Only a few counts were recorded for this clonotype. The chain couples TRBV27 to TRBJ1-5; D is unclear. In germline, CDR1 is MNHEY, CDR2 SMNVEV (reference sequence). The V gene lost 0 bases and the J gene lost 6 bases, with 6 bases spanning the gap. The CDR3 extends over 13 amino acids. The DNA of the CDR3 is TGTGCCAGCAGTTTATCTGGAAGTCAGCCCCAGCATTTT. This codes for CASSLSGSQPQHF.

This clonotype has more than one count but fewer than ten. V gene TRBV20-1 combines with J gene TRBJ2-2; 9 bases line up with TRBD1. From germline, CDR1 is DFQATT and CDR2 SNEGSKA (reference sequence). Trimming took 4 bases from V and 4 from J; bases not matched to a gene: 4. The CDR3 is made up of 14 amino acids. The CDR3 nucleotides read TGCAGTGCTAACAGGGGGCGGATCACCGGGGAGCTGTTTTTT. Protein product: CSANRGRITGELFF.

This clonotype has a handful of counts. V gene TRBV5-1 combines with J gene TRBJ2-1; D possibly corresponds to TRBD1 (6 bases). Germline CDR1 reads SGHRS; CDR2 reads YFSETQ. The V and J ends lost 0 bases and 6 bases respectively, with 13 bases between them. The CDR3 contains 15 residues. CDR3 protein: CASSLETGHLNEQFF. CDR3 coding DNA: TGCGCCAGCAGCTTGGAAACAGGGCACCTCAATGAGCAGTTCTTC.

The V gene is TRBV20-1, the J gene TRBJ1-2; D might be TRBD1 (5 bases). V gave up 6 bases and J gave up 8 bases, with 28 bases separating them. The CDR3 sequence is 16 residues long. The V gene's germline CDR1 is DFQATT and CDR2 SNEGSKA (reference sequence). The CDR3 DNA sequence: TGCAGTGCCCCTAGGGAATTTGGGACGGCACTCCGGGGCTACACCTTC. Translated: CSAPREFGTALRGYTF.

In its sample, this clonotype was seen a few times. V is TRBV19 and J is TRBJ2-1; D not resolved. The V end lost 3 bases, the J end lost 7 bases, and 10 bases lay between the germline ends. Germline-derived CDR1 and CDR2 are LNHDA and SQIVND (reference sequence). The CDR3 covers 13 residues. CDR3 loop: CASSIARRNEQFF. The CDR3 coding sequence is TGTGCCAGTAGTATTGCTCGGAGAAATGAGCAGTTCTTC.

The chain has TRBV20-1 and TRBJ1-1, with no clear D. Germline CDR1 reads DFQATT; CDR2 reads SNEGSKA (reference sequence). V was clipped by 3 bases and J by 0 bases, with 8 bases between them. This CDR3 is built from 13 residues. CDR3 nucleotide sequence: TGCAGTGCTAGTTGGCCGGTGAACACTGAAGCTTTCTTT. This translates into CSASWPVNTEAFF.